The 3 T cell receptor beta chains in this list originate from one sample, sequenced in a study of T cells in Graves' hyperthyroidism and ophthalmopathy. Amplified TCR beta CDR3 regions derived from RNA transcripts. Using the HTBI primer set, a first-round RT-PCR was run on the TCR CDR3. TCRdb fed the multiplex PCR reads into MiXCR, producing one record per CDR3 protein. The sample shows around 700,000 distinct CDR3 sequences, 18% of them seen only once. The sequenced sample was blood. These receptors were collected from a woman aged 45-65 years with Graves' hyperthyroidism that later progressed to Graves' ophthalmopathy.

The table lists this clonotype with many counts. The chain couples TRBV5-8 to TRBJ2-3, with 7 bases lining up with TRBD1. V trimming: 4 bases; J trimming: 6 bases; junction bases outside the gene matches: 14. The CDR3 is 16 amino acids. In germline, CDR1 is SGHTS, CDR2 YDEGEE. The CDR3 sequence: CASSAVEGAITDTQYF. The DNA of the CDR3 is TGTGCCAGCAGCGCGGTCGAGGGGGCGATCACGGATACGCAGTATTTT.

The gene calls are TRBV20-1 and TRBJ1-5; D is possibly TRBD1 (6 bases). V dropped 3 bases and J dropped 5 bases, with 8 bases sitting between them. Germline V gene data show CDR1 as DFQATT and CDR2 as SNEGSKA (reference sequence). The CDR3 has 12 residues. CDR3 DNA sequence: TGCAGTGCTAGCGCAGGGGATCAGCCCCAGCATTTT. The encoded protein is CSASAGDQPQHF.

This chain links TRBV19 with TRBJ1-1, with D perhaps matching TRBD1 (5 bases). This CDR3 contains 14 residues. Germline V CDR1 and CDR2: LNHDA, SQIVND (reference sequence). V lost 4 bases to trimming and J lost 9 bases, with 18 bases between them. The CDR3 sequence is CASSTGTGRTKAFF. DNA for the CDR3: TGTGCCAGTAGTACTGGGACTGGACGGACCAAAGCTTTCTTT.